Listed below are T cell receptor beta chains from one sample, sequenced in a study of T cell responses to AZD1222 COVID-19 vaccine. The repertoire was sequenced with immunoSEQ multiplex PCR; TCRdb's copy has only in-frame clones and lacks some. The repertoire consists of some 170,000 clones, with 92% occurring once and the leading ten covering 4.4%. This material consisted of peripheral blood, taken on day 0 of MenACWY control vaccination. The receptors stem from an adult in good health. The CDR3 runs from the conserved cysteine through the conserved F or W. A D gene is named only where the DNA matches it firmly. A row's size may be missing; if present it is once, few, many or a size class.

j_call	clone_size	v_call	d_call	cdr3_nt	cdr3_aa
TRBJ2-2	once	TRBV7-7	TRBD2	TGTGCTAGCAGCCGGGGACTAGCGGGAGGGGAAGGAACCGGGGAGCTGTTTTTT	CASSRGLAGGEGTGELFF
TRBJ1-1	.	TRBV9	.	TGTGCCAGCAGCGTAGGCGATCTACCGAACACTGAAGCTTTCTTT	CASSVGDLPNTEAFF
TRBJ2-3	.	TRBV6-1	TRBD1	TGTGCCAGCAGTGAACTTACAGGGGGACTTGGTACGCAGTATTTT	CASSELTGGLGTQYF
TRBJ1-1	.	TRBV5-1	.	TGCGCCAGCCGACCCGTCGGGGGCAGGGTGGACACTGAAGCTTTCTTT	CASRPVGGRVDTEAFF
TRBJ2-1	.	TRBV15	TRBD2	TGTGCCACCAGCAGATTTTCCGGGACTAGCGGGAGGGCCGCGGTCCCAGATGAGCAGTTCTTC	CATSRFSGTSGRAAVPDEQFF
TRBJ2-3	.	TRBV7-3	TRBD2	TGTGCCAGCAGCCTGACTAGCGGGAGTACAGATACGCAGTATTTT	CASSLTSGSTDTQYF
TRBJ2-5	.	TRBV29-1	.	TGCAGCGTTGCAGGGGGAGGGCAAATGGAGACCCAGTACTTC	CSVAGGGQMETQYF
TRBJ2-7	.	TRBV7-2	TRBD1	TGTGCCAGCAGCCTGGGGACAGGGGGCTCCTACGAGCAGTACTTC	CASSLGTGGSYEQYF
TRBJ2-1	.	TRBV14	.	TGTGCCAGCAGCCATAAGCCAGGGGTAAGCTCCTACAATGAGCAGTTCTTC	CASSHKPGVSSYNEQFF
TRBJ1-1	few	TRBV12-5	.	TGTGCTAGTGGTCTCCATTCGGGACTTACGAACACTGAAGCTTTCTTT	CASGLHSGLTNTEAFF
TRBJ1-6	.	TRBV9	.	TGTGCCAGCAGCGTGTCAGGGTCCAGCGGGTCACCCCTCCACTTT	CASSVSGSSGSPLHF
TRBJ1-1	.	TRBV11-2	TRBD1	TGTGCCAGCAGCACTTCTACAGGGGGCACTGAAGCTTTCTTT	CASSTSTGGTEAFF
TRBJ2-2	.	TRBV13	TRBD1	TGTGCCAGCAGCCTGGGGACAGGGCACCGGGAGCTGTTTTTT	CASSLGTGHRELFF
TRBJ1-1	.	TRBV7-9	.	TGTGCCAGCAGTCTAGATTATAGTTCTGAAGCTTTCTTT	CASSLDYSSEAFF
TRBJ1-1	once	TRBV27	.	TGTGCCAGCGGACGGTTGAACACTGAAGCTTTCTTT	CASGRLNTEAFF
TRBJ2-1	once	TRBV18	TRBD2	TGTGCCAGCTCACCAGAACGTCCTCGGACTAGCGGGAATCACAATGAGCAGTTCTTC	CASSPERPRTSGNHNEQFF
TRBJ2-1	.	TRBV7-9	.	TGTGCCAGCAACAGCCGGGACACGGCTTATTTGGGGCAGTTCTTC	CASNSRDTAYLGQFF
TRBJ1-2	.	TRBV3-1/TRBV3-2	.	TGTGCCAGCAGCCCCAGTGGAGGGGTTGGAGGCTACACCTTC	CASSPSGGVGGYTF
TRBJ1-5	.	TRBV6-2/TRBV6-3	TRBD1	TGTGCCAGCAGTTACGCCGGACAGGGAGGGCAGCCCCAGCATTTT	CASSYAGQGGQPQHF
TRBJ1-5	.	TRBV5-5	TRBD1	TGTGCCAGCAGCTTGGCAGGGGGGTTCAATCAGCCCCAGCATTTT	CASSLAGGFNQPQHF
TRBJ1-4	.	TRBV7-9	.	TGTGCCAGCAGCTTAAGCCCGACGGCAGATGAAAAACTGTTTTTT	CASSLSPTADEKLFF
TRBJ2-3	.	TRBV5-6	TRBD2	TGTGCCAGCAGCTCCACCTATAGCGGGTTCCGCACAGATACGCAGTATTTT	CASSSTYSGFRTDTQYF
TRBJ1-2	.	TRBV28	.	TGTGCCAGCAGTTTATCTGACAGTTTCGGCGGCTACACCTTC	CASSLSDSFGGYTF
TRBJ1-1	.	TRBV28	TRBD1	TGTGCCAGCAGTGCCACCGGGACAGGGATGACTGAAGCTTTCTTT	CASSATGTGMTEAFF
TRBJ2-5	.	TRBV6-1	.	TGTGCCAGCAGTGAGGGACGCGATAGGTGGGGAGAAGAGACCCAGTACTTC	CASSEGRDRWGEETQYF
TRBJ1-1	.	TRBV7-9	.	TGTGCCAGCAGCTTAGAGACCTGGACTGAAGCTTTCTTT	CASSLETWTEAFF
TRBJ1-5	few	TRBV15	TRBD1	TGTGCCACCAGCGGCCGGACAGGGCGGCAGCCCCAGCATTTT	CATSGRTGRQPQHF
TRBJ1-2	.	TRBV5-5	TRBD1	TGTGCCAGCAGCTTGGGACAGGGCCCTAACTATGGCTACACCTTC	CASSLGQGPNYGYTF
TRBJ2-7	.	TRBV19	TRBD1	TGTGCCAGTAGTATCCGGGACAGGGGAAATCCGGGCGAGCAGTACTTC	CASSIRDRGNPGEQYF
TRBJ2-3	.	TRBV4-1	.	TGCGCCAGCAGCTATCAGGATCGCACAGATACGCAGTATTTT	CASSYQDRTDTQYF
TRBJ1-1	.	TRBV5-1	.	TGCGCCAGCAGCTTACAGGGACCCATAAACACTGAAGCTTTCTTT	CASSLQGPINTEAFF
TRBJ2-2	.	TRBV2	.	TGTGCCAGCAGAAGGTTGGGGACGAACACCGGGGAGCTGTTTTTT	CASRRLGTNTGELFF
TRBJ1-1	.	TRBV9	TRBD1	TGTGCCAGCAGCCCAGGGGACAGGGGCTTCCTAGCTTTCTTT	CASSPGDRGFLAFF
TRBJ2-3	.	TRBV5-1	TRBD2	TGCGCCAGCAGCTTGGGGTGGGAGGGCCAAGCGCAGTATTTT	CASSLGWEGQAQYF
TRBJ1-5	.	TRBV30	.	TGTGCCTGGAGTGCCCCGGTTCGATCGTCTTATAGCAATCAGCCCCAGCATTTT	CAWSAPVRSSYSNQPQHF
TRBJ2-7	.	TRBV4-1	.	TGCGCCAGCAGCCAAGAAACAGGGTATCGAACCTACGAGCAGTACTTC	CASSQETGYRTYEQYF
TRBJ1-2	.	TRBV19	TRBD1	TGTGCCAGTACCCGGGGACAGGGGAGACATGGCTACACCTTC	CASTRGQGRHGYTF
TRBJ1-3	.	TRBV19	TRBD1	TGTGCCAGTAAAGGGACAGGGGGTGGAAACACCATATATTTT	CASKGTGGGNTIYF
TRBJ2-6	.	TRBV10-3	TRBD1	TGTGCCATCAGGGGTCTTCGGACAGGACAACCTGGGGCCAACGTCCTGACTTTC	CAIRGLRTGQPGANVLTF
TRBJ1-2	.	TRBV2	.	TGTGCCAGCAGTGAAGGGTTCACGGTCAACTATGGCTACACCTTC	CASSEGFTVNYGYTF
TRBJ1-5	.	TRBV10-3	.	TGTGCCATCAGTGAGTCACAGGTTTATCAGCCCCAGCATTTT	CAISESQVYQPQHF
TRBJ2-5	few	TRBV7-9	.	TGTGCCAGCAGCTTAAACGCGAGGGGCGTGGCAGAGACCCAGTACTTC	CASSLNARGVAETQYF
TRBJ2-3	.	TRBV7-3	.	TGTGCCAGCAGGACAGCATTAGGGGATACGCAGTATTTT	CASRTALGDTQYF
TRBJ1-1	once	TRBV28	.	TGTGCCAGCAGTTTACGGGTGGGTGGAGCTTTCTTT	CASSLRVGGAFF
TRBJ2-5	.	TRBV10-3	.	TGTGCCATCAGTGAGTCTGTAGGCGGGATCTACCAAGAGACCCAGTACTTC	CAISESVGGIYQETQYF
TRBJ1-1	.	TRBV29-1	.	TGCAGCGTTGAGGGCCTTCTCGGTGAAGCTTTCTTT	CSVEGLLGEAFF
TRBJ2-7	.	TRBV6-2/TRBV6-3	TRBD2	TGTGCCAGCAGTTACGTCCTAGCGGGGGTCGAGCAGTACTTC	CASSYVLAGVEQYF
TRBJ2-5	.	TRBV7-2	.	TGTGCCAGCAGCTTAGGTTCGGGACAAGAGACCCAGTACTTC	CASSLGSGQETQYF
TRBJ2-7	.	TRBV9	.	TGTGCCAGCAGCCTACGGGGGACAGACTACGAGCAGTACTTC	CASSLRGTDYEQYF
TRBJ2-2	.	TRBV28	TRBD1	TGTGCCAGCAGTACCGGGACAGGGTGGGGCGGGGAGCTGTTTTTT	CASSTGTGWGGELFF
TRBJ1-1	.	TRBV7-3	.	TGTGCCAGCAGCCTCCAACCGGACACTGAAGCTTTCTTT	CASSLQPDTEAFF
TRBJ2-5	once	TRBV24-1	TRBD1	TGTGCCACCAGTGATTTCGGGACAGGGGTCCAAGAGACCCAGTACTTC	CATSDFGTGVQETQYF
TRBJ2-2	.	TRBV3-1/TRBV3-2	.	TGTGCCAGCAGAAACACCGGGGAGCTGTTTTTT	CASRNTGELFF
TRBJ1-5	.	TRBV18	.	TGTGCCAGCTCACCAGAGGCGAGCAATCAGCCCCAGCATTTT	CASSPEASNQPQHF
TRBJ2-1	.	TRBV28	.	TGTGCCAGTAGCTACCTGGGGGGAGGCAATGAGCAGTTCTTC	CASSYLGGGNEQFF
TRBJ2-2	.	TRBV7-6	.	TGTGCCAGCAGCCGAGGGGGAGGGATTGGCACCGGGGAGCTGTTTTTT	CASSRGGGIGTGELFF